The 20 T cell receptor beta chains below all came from one sample that was sequenced in a study of cytomegalovirus exposure and HLA in healthy donors. PCR used 60 Vbeta primers and 13 Jbeta primers. Assay: immunoSEQ multiplex PCR; the TCRdb copy retains only in-frame clones and omits some. The sample gives roughly 170,000 clones, about four fifths of which show up once; about 7% is in the top ten. Sequencing was done on a sample of PBMCs. Receptor source: a man aged 25-40 years in good health and CMV-seropositive.

This chain links TRBV25-1 with TRBJ1-4; D is undetermined. Germline V gene data show CDR1 as MGHDK and CDR2 as SYGVNS. V was cut by 0 bases and J by 8 bases, with 10 bases left in between. The CDR3 runs to 14 residues. CDR3 loop: CASSEYKDSEKLFF. CDR3 coding DNA: TGTGCCAGCAGTGAATACAAGGATAGCGAAAAACTGTTTTTT.

The chain couples TRBV30 to TRBJ2-7; D perhaps matches TRBD2 (6 bases). The CDR3 is 13 amino acids. Germline CDR1 is GTSNPN and CDR2 is SVGIG (reference sequence). With 7 bases removed from V and 0 bases from J, the gap between germline ends came to 13 bases. Here the CDR3 reads CASGGSSSYEQYF. The CDR3 coding sequence is TGTGCCTCCGGGGGTAGCAGCTCCTACGAGCAGTACTTC.

The chain carries TRBV7-8 and TRBJ2-7, with 7 positions matching TRBD2. CDR3 length: 16 residues. Germline-derived CDR1 and CDR2 are SGHVS and FQNEAQ. J was trimmed by 2 bases and V by 4 bases; bases with no gene match: 11. This CDR3 reads CASSSKLGGNTYEQYF. Here the CDR3 DNA reads TGTGCCAGCAGCTCCAAGCTGGGGGGGAACACCTACGAGCAGTACTTC.

The rearrangement links TRBV5-4 to TRBJ2-7; TRBD1 might be the D (6 bases). From germline, CDR1 is SGHNT and CDR2 YYREEE (reference sequence). V lost 4 bases to trimming and J lost 2 bases, with 16 bases between them. The CDR3 is 15 residues long. This CDR3 reads CASSRAGDFAYEQYF. DNA of the CDR3: TGTGCCAGCAGCCGTGCAGGGGATTTCGCCTACGAGCAGTACTTC.

In nucleotides, the CDR3 is TGTGCCAGCAGCTTAGTTCCGGGAAGCACAGATACGCAGTATTTT. Its protein is CASSLVPGSTDTQYF. This chain connects TRBV7-6 to TRBJ2-3, with D possibly matching TRBD2 (5 bases). There are 15 residues in the CDR3. In germline, CDR1 is SGHVS, CDR2 FNYEAQ. V lost 1 base, J lost 0 bases, and 8 bases lay in between.

The V call is TRBV27, the J call TRBJ1-2, with D maybe TRBD1 (6 bases). V lost 5 bases, J lost 4 bases, and 11 bases lay in between. Per the germline V gene, CDR1 is MNHEY and CDR2 is SMNVEV (reference sequence). This CDR3 is built from 13 residues. CDR3 region: CASSPGAGYGYTF. The CDR3 nucleotides are TGTGCCAGCAGTCCAGGGGCAGGCTATGGCTACACCTTC.

The gene calls are TRBV7-6 and TRBJ1-3; D is unclear. The CDR3 covers 16 residues. V was trimmed by 2 bases and J by 1 base, leaving 12 bases between them. The V gene's germline CDR1 is SGHVS and CDR2 FNYEAQ. The CDR3 DNA reads as TGTGCCAGCAGCTTAAGGCGGGAGGGATCTGGAAACACCATATATTTT. Translation gives CASSLRREGSGNTIYF.

This clone was counted a single time. V usage is TRBV7-9 and J usage is TRBJ1-2; a weak D match, TRBD1 (6 bases). The germline V and J ends were trimmed by 5 bases and 6 bases, with 22 bases remaining between them. The CDR3 length is 16 residues. Germline lookup yields CDR1 SEHNR and CDR2 FQNEAQ (reference sequence). CDR3 in DNA: TGTGCCAGCAGCCGTGGCTTCGGTGAGGCAGGGGATGGCTACACCTTC. Translating gives CASSRGFGEAGDGYTF. The variable domain in full, with the rest retrieved from reference TRBV7-9 and TRBJ1-2, is DTGVSQNPRHKITKRGQNVTFRCDPISEHNRLYWYRQTLGQGPEFLTYFQNEAQLEKSRLLSDRFSAERPKGSFSTLEIQRTEQGDSAMYLCASSRGFGEAGDGYTFGSGTRLTVV.

The chain couples TRBV7-2 to TRBJ1-1, with no clear D. There are 14 residues in the CDR3. Germline V CDR1 and CDR2: SGHTA, FQGNSA. V gave up 3 bases and J gave up 0 bases, with 8 bases separating them. CDR3 nucleotide sequence: TGTGCCAGCAGCTTCCGCGCGGTGAACACTGAAGCTTTCTTT. Translation: CASSFRAVNTEAFF.

This sequence joins TRBV4-3 and TRBJ2-2; D gene unclear. V dropped 0 bases and J dropped 4 bases, with 6 bases sitting between them. The V gene's germline CDR1 is LGHNA and CDR2 YSLEER. CDR3 length: 14 residues. CDR3 coding DNA: TGCGCCAGCAGCCAAGATGTCAGCACCGGGGAGCTGTTTTTT. Its protein is CASSQDVSTGELFF.

This sequence joins TRBV9 and TRBJ1-4, with D tentatively TRBD1 (6 bases). V was trimmed by 4 bases and J by 4 bases, leaving 20 bases between them. Per germline, CDR1 SGDLS and CDR2 YYNGEE. There are 17 residues in the CDR3. The chain's CDR3 is CASSPRGGAGGNEKLFF. In DNA form, the CDR3 reads TGTGCCAGCAGCCCCCGGGGGGGGGCTGGGGGTAATGAAAAACTGTTTTTT. The full variable domain, with the rest looked up from reference TRBV9 and TRBJ1-4, is DSGVTQTPKHLITATGQRVTLRCSPRSGDLSVYWYQQSLDQGLQFLIQYYNGEERAKGNILERFSAQQFPDLHSELNLSSLELGDSALYFCASSPRGGAGGNEKLFFGSGTQLSVL.

This clone was seen a few times. This sequence joins TRBV4-3 and TRBJ2-1; 11 bases agree with TRBD2. The V gene end was trimmed by 1 base and the J gene end by 5 bases; junction bases not matched to a gene: 4. This CDR3 is 16 amino acids long. CDR1 and CDR2 (germline): LGHNA, YSLEER. The CDR3 sequence is CASSQGLAGGDNEQFF. CDR3 nucleotide sequence: TGCGCCAGCAGCCAAGGCCTAGCGGGGGGCGACAATGAGCAGTTCTTC.

Only one count was recorded for this clone. The rearrangement joins TRBV5-4 to TRBJ2-3; 8 bases line up with TRBD1. The CDR3 contains 15 residues. Trimming took 4 bases from V and 1 from J; bases not matched to a gene: 5. CDR1 is SGHNT and CDR2 is YYREEE in the germline V gene (reference sequence). Written as DNA, the CDR3 is TGTGCCAGCAGCCACGGACAGGGCCGCACAGATACGCAGTATTTT. It translates to CASSHGQGRTDTQYF.

The rearrangement links TRBV28 to TRBJ2-1, with D perhaps TRBD2 (6 bases). CDR1 and CDR2 from the germline V gene are MDHEN and SYDVKM. Between the trimmed V and J ends, which lost 7 bases and 8 bases, there was a span of 33 bases. There are 19 residues in the CDR3. The CDR3 bases are TGTGCCAGCACCCAGTCGGCTCCGGGGACTTCTATGATCTCGGATGAGCAGTTCTTC. Its translation: CASTQSAPGTSMISDEQFF.

In DNA, the CDR3 is TGTGCCAGCTCAGCACGCCAGGGAACGGGTCAGCCCCAGCATTTT. This codes for CASSARQGTGQPQHF. The gene calls are TRBV18 and TRBJ1-5; a possible D gene is TRBD1 (5 bases). Trimming pared 5 bases from V and 6 bases from J, leaving 17 bases between. There are 15 residues in the CDR3. Germline V CDR1 and CDR2: KGHSH, LQKENI.

V usage is TRBV19 and J usage is TRBJ2-7, with D uncertain. Trimming cost V 7 bases and J 2 bases, with 15 bases left between them. Germline loops: CDR1 LNHDA, CDR2 SQIVND (reference sequence). The CDR3 spans 14 residues. The CDR3 here is CASTPSLRAYEQYF. The DNA of the CDR3 is TGTGCCAGTACTCCCAGTCTCCGGGCCTACGAGCAGTACTTC.

The J gene is TRBJ2-3, the V gene TRBV14, with 8 bases identical to TRBD2. Unmatched junction bases numbered 5, after V lost 1 base and J lost 2 bases. The CDR3 is made up of 16 amino acids. The V gene's germline CDR1 is SGHDN and CDR2 FVKESK. CDR3: CASSQVPRGDTDTQYF. The CDR3 DNA sequence: TGTGCCAGCAGCCAAGTGCCGCGGGGGGACACAGATACGCAGTATTTT.

The chain uses TRBV11-3 and TRBJ1-1; 7 nucleotides line up with TRBD1. In germline, CDR1 is SGHNT, CDR2 YENEEA. Trimming cost V 2 bases and J 1 base; bases outside gene matches: 1. The CDR3 runs to 14 residues. The CDR3 loop is CASSLRQGNTEAFF. The CDR3 region has the DNA TGTGCCAGCAGCTTACGACAGGGGAACACTGAAGCTTTCTTT.

The V gene is TRBV27, the J gene TRBJ1-3, with D unclear. In germline, CDR1 is MNHEY, CDR2 SMNVEV (reference sequence). The CDR3 covers 14 residues. V was trimmed by 2 bases and J by 0 bases, leaving 5 bases between them. In nucleotides, the CDR3 is TGTGCCAGCAGTTTAACAGCCTCTGGAAACACCATATATTTT. Its translation: CASSLTASGNTIYF.

V gene TRBV4-2 combines with J gene TRBJ2-3, with D perhaps TRBD2 (5 bases). Trimming took off 0 bases at V and 0 bases at J, with 16 bases between the two ends. From germline, CDR1 is LGHNA and CDR2 YNFKEQ. The CDR3 sequence is 18 residues long. The CDR3 DNA is TGTGCCAGCAGCCAAGAGCCCCTTCAGGCGGGCAGCACAGATACGCAGTATTTT. Protein: CASSQEPLQAGSTDTQYF.